Given below is one T cell receptor beta chain in context. In the original processing: How many nucleated cells were present was estimated from reference gene primer amplification. Using immunoSEQ multiplex PCR, the repertoire was profiled, and TCRdb retains in-frame clones only, with some absent. V, J and clone size reflect that table, while D and trimming were determined from the DNA. Of roughly 110,000 clones listed, more than 70% were seen once; the top ten hold more than 4%. This specimen comes from a study of blood T cell repertoires in COVID-19. Study-level background: Whether acute or convalescent, the COVID-19 samples came from the United States, Italy and Spain. PBMCs, B-cell-depleted T cells, or T cells provided the cDNA or gDNA that made up the material.

This TCR was recovered from an older man with acute or convalescent COVID-19. The sequencing sample was made of peripheral blood.

The CDR3 reads CASSFPGQGYYEQYF. As DNA, the CDR3 is TGTGCCAGCAGCTTCCCGGGACAGGGCTACTACGAGCAGTACTTC. The rearrangement links TRBV3-1 (or the pseudogene TRBV3-2) to TRBJ2-7; 9 nucleotides line up with TRBD1. The V segment lost 5 bases and the J segment 3 bases; nucleotides outside the gene matches: 8. Germline-derived CDR1 and CDR2 are LGHDT and YNNKEL (reference sequence). This CDR3 comprises 15 residues.